Each of the 9 T cell receptor beta chains below was sequenced from the same sample in a study of T cell responses to AZD1222 COVID-19 vaccine. Assay: immunoSEQ multiplex PCR; the TCRdb copy retains only in-frame clones and omits some. Altogether 150,000 or so clones are present, about 90% being singletons, with the ten largest covering 1.3%. The source material was peripheral blood, sampled 28 days after the second AZD1222 dose. These receptors all stem from an adult who received the AZD1222 COVID-19 vaccine.

The CDR3, as DNA: TGTGCCTGGAGTGTACTGAGGGTCCCTGGCTACACCTTC. The encoded protein is CAWSVLRVPGYTF. The V call is TRBV30, the J call TRBJ1-2; D remains ambiguous. V lost 0 bases, J lost 7 bases, and 12 bases lay in between. CDR3 length: 13 amino acids. Germline values: CDR1 GTSNPN, CDR2 SVGIG (reference sequence).

The chain combines TRBV7-2 with TRBJ2-5; TRBD2 matches 13 bases. Germline CDR1 SGHTA, CDR2 FQGNSA. V shed 5 bases and J 5 bases; nucleotides not matched to a gene: 5. This CDR3 has 15 amino acids. The CDR3, as DNA: TGTGCCAGCAGCGCAGGGACTAGCGGGACGGAGACCCAGTACTTC. Its protein is CASSAGTSGTETQYF.

The rearrangement joins TRBV2 to TRBJ2-1; TRBD2 is a possible D gene (5 bases). The CDR3 spans 15 residues. V dropped 4 bases and J dropped 1 base, with 11 bases sitting between them. Germline CDR1 SNHLY, CDR2 FYNNEI. The CDR3 nucleotides read TGTGCCAGCAGTGGATCCGGGATTTCCTACAATGAGCAGTTCTTC. Amino acid sequence: CASSGSGISYNEQFF.

For this clone: Other DNA sequences within the sample encode an identical CDR3. This chain uses TRBV5-1 with TRBJ2-1; possibly TRBD1 for D (7 bases). Per germline, CDR1 SGHRS and CDR2 YFSETQ. V gave up 0 bases and J gave up 5 bases, with 12 bases separating them. The CDR3 totals 15 residues. CDR3 in DNA: TGCGCCAGCAGCTTGGTGGCAGGGGGGCACAATGAGCAGTTCTTC. Translated, it gives CASSLVAGGHNEQFF.

The chain recombines TRBV7-8 with TRBJ2-2, with 10 bases fitting TRBD2. The CDR3 has 15 amino acids. V gave up 5 bases and J gave up 7 bases; unmatched junction bases: 7. The germline CDR1 and CDR2 sequences are SGHVS and FQNEAQ. CDR3 in amino acids: CASSLSGGAIGELFF. CDR3 DNA: TGTGCCAGCAGCCTCAGCGGGGGGGCGATCGGGGAGCTGTTTTTT.

V is TRBV11-2 and J is TRBJ1-4; 7 bases agree with TRBD1. The V and J ends lost 2 bases and 12 bases, in that order; junction bases with no gene match: 9. This CDR3 contains 14 residues. Germline-derived CDR1 and CDR2 are SGHAT and FQNNGV. This chain's CDR3 is CASSLRGRGEELFF. CDR3 coding DNA: TGTGCCAGCAGCTTACGCGGCAGGGGGGAAGAACTGTTTTTT.

V gene TRBV28 combines with J gene TRBJ2-1; D tentatively reads TRBD1 or TRBD2 (6 bases each). This CDR3 is 15 amino acids long. Trimming pared 5 bases from V and 6 bases from J, leaving 17 bases between. Looked up from germline, CDR1 is MDHEN and CDR2 is SYDVKM. CDR3 coding DNA: TGTGCCAGCAGTATTAGGGGGGAGACTGGCAATGAGCAGTTCTTC. It codes for CASSIRGETGNEQFF.

The CDR3 here is CASSYEGASGNTIYF. The CDR3 DNA sequence: TGTGCCAGCAGTTACGAGGGGGCGTCCGGAAACACCATATATTTT. This chain connects TRBV6-2 or TRBV6-3 to TRBJ1-3; TRBD1 matches at 7 bases. The V gene's germline CDR1 is MNHEY and CDR2 SVGEGT. The CDR3 runs 15 residues. The V gene end was trimmed by 2 bases and the J gene end by 4 bases; junction bases not matched to a gene: 5.

This chain links TRBV10-3 with TRBJ1-1; tentatively, D is TRBD1 (5 bases). This CDR3 region has 15 residues. The V gene's germline CDR1 is ENHRY and CDR2 SYGVKD. Deletions cut 0 bases from V and 4 bases from J, with 12 bases between. CDR3 bases: TGTGCCATCAGTGAGTCAGGGGCGATCGTCACTGAAGCTTTCTTT. Protein sequence: CAISESGAIVTEAFF.